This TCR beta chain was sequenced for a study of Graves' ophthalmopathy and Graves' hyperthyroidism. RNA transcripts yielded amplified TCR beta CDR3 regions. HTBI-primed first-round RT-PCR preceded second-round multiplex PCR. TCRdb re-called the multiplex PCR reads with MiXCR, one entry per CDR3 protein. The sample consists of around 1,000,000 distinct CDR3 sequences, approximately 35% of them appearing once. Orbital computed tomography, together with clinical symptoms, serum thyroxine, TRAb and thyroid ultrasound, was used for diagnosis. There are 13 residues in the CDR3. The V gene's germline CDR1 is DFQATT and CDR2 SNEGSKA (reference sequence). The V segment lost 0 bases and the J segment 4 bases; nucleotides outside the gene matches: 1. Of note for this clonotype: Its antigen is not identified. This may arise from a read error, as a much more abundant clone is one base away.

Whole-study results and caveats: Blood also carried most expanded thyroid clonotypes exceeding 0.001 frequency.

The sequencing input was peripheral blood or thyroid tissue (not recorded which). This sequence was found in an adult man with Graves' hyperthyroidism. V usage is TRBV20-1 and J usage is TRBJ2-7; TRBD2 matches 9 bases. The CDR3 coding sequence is TGCAGTGCTAGAGACCTAGCGGGATACGAGCAGTACTTC. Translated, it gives CSARDLAGYEQYF.